This T cell receptor beta chain was profiled in a study of T cells in localized non-small cell lung cancer. Here immunoSEQ multiplex PCR was the method, and the copy in TCRdb shows in-frame clones only, minus some. This table holds over 70,000 clones, about nine tenths found once. Regarding this clone: Antigen unknown.

Study-level findings and limits: Out of the top 100 tumor clones, a median about 58 were seen in adjacent lung. Among the tissues sampled, uninvolved adjacent lung had the highest T cell clonality, above tumor. Longer overall survival was seen with higher T cell density measured in blood. Heterogeneity remains possible, as sequencing covered one tumor region only.

The CDR3 extends over 14 amino acids. The trim removed 4 bases at V and 6 bases at J, leaving 10 bases unmatched. Germline CDR1 and CDR2: SQVTM and ANQGSEA. The TCR was taken from a male donor aged 60 or over with stage III squamous cell lung carcinoma. The rearrangement joins TRBV29-1 to TRBJ1-2; 8 bases are a match to TRBD1. The sample consisted of peripheral blood, taken before any cancer treatment. The CDR3 coding sequence is TGCAGCGTTGTAAGCCAGGGGGCGCGGGATGGCTACACCTTC. It specifies CSVVSQGARDGYTF.